Sequencing of this TCR beta chain was carried out in a study of T cells after yellow fever vaccination. The study's findings and limits: Re-detected after boosting: most primary clones, 96% of CD4 and about 85% of CD8.

A word on this clonotype: Its target is unknown.

The study made its TCR cDNA through 5'RACE template switching. That step introduced a universal primer site along with UMIs. TCRdb analysed the 5' RACE reads with MiXCR anew, one entry per CDR3 protein. The sample consists of 320,000 or so distinct CDR3 sequences, roughly 7.5% of them appearing once. Germline CDR1 reads DFQATT; CDR2 reads SNEGSKA (reference sequence). V lost 5 bases and J lost 5, with 13 bases in between. The CDR3 has 13 residues. This TCR was recovered from a man aged 18 to 29 who received the YFV17D yellow fever vaccine. The material sequenced was PBMCs, taken roughly 46 days after the first yellow fever vaccination. The V and J genes are TRBV20-1 and TRBJ1-5, with TRBD1 as a possible D gene (6 bases). The CDR3 protein is CSASHYRDQPQHF. The CDR3 region has the DNA TGCAGTGCTTCGCATTACAGGGATCAGCCCCAGCATTTT.